Listed below are T cell receptor beta chains from one sample, sequenced in a study of response to subunit inactivated influenza vaccine. TCRdb redid the calling of the RT-PCR reads with MiXCR, one entry per CDR3 protein. The data show over 150,000 distinct CDR3 sequences, with approximately 15% seen just once and under 30% held by the top ten. The sample here was CD8+ T cells sorted from PBMCs, taken 5 days after vaccination. The receptors derive from a man aged 50-59 years who received an inactivated influenza vaccine. Both conserved end residues are part of each CDR3. D genes are given only for firm matches. A row's size may be missing; if present it is once, few, many or a size class.

v_gene: TRBV7-6; j_gene: TRBJ2-7; abundance: few; d_gene: TRBD1; CDR3aa: CASSAGTVYEQYF; CDR3nt: TGTGCCAGCAGCGCCGGGACAGTCTACGAGCAGTACTTC
v_gene: TRBV5-1; j_gene: TRBJ2-7; abundance: .; d_gene: .; CDR3aa: CASSSLGASSYEQYF; CDR3nt: TGCGCCAGCAGCTCTCTCGGGGCGAGCTCCTACGAGCAGTACTTC
v_gene: TRBV29-1; j_gene: TRBJ2-7; abundance: few; d_gene: TRBD2; CDR3aa: CSVVAGVYEQYF; CDR3nt: TGCAGCGTTGTAGCGGGAGTCTACGAGCAGTACTTC
v_gene: TRBV6-1; j_gene: TRBJ1-2; abundance: few; d_gene: .; CDR3aa: CASSGTTVNYGYTF; CDR3nt: TGTGCCAGCAGTGGCACGACAGTTAACTATGGCTACACCTTC
v_gene: TRBV27; j_gene: TRBJ2-1; abundance: many; d_gene: .; CDR3aa: CASSLGGPLYNEQFF; CDR3nt: TGTGCCAGCAGTTTAGGGGGGCCCTTATACAATGAGCAGTTCTTC
v_gene: TRBV4-3; j_gene: TRBJ2-3; abundance: few; d_gene: TRBD2; CDR3aa: CASSQAASGAQYF; CDR3nt: TGCGCCAGCAGCCAAGCGGCAAGCGGGGCGCAGTATTTT
v_gene: TRBV9; j_gene: TRBJ2-1; abundance: medium-sized; d_gene: .; CDR3aa: CASSVDGSGTYNEQFF; CDR3nt: TGTGCCAGCAGCGTAGATGGTAGCGGAACCTACAATGAGCAGTTCTTC
v_gene: TRBV28; j_gene: TRBJ2-1; abundance: .; d_gene: TRBD2; CDR3aa: CASSYRIGTSGRDEQFF; CDR3nt: TGTGCCAGCAGTTATCGAATAGGGACTAGCGGGAGGGATGAGCAGTTCTTC
v_gene: TRBV12-3/TRBV12-4; j_gene: TRBJ2-7; abundance: few; d_gene: .; CDR3aa: CASSLRHTLPYEQYF; CDR3nt: TGTGCCAGCAGTTTGAGGCATACACTCCCCTACGAGCAGTACTTC
v_gene: TRBV20-1; j_gene: TRBJ1-5; abundance: few; d_gene: .; CDR3aa: CSARAQGRHGNQPQHF; CDR3nt: TGCAGTGCTAGAGCACAGGGAAGGCATGGCAATCAGCCCCAGCATTTT
v_gene: TRBV6-1; j_gene: TRBJ2-7; abundance: few; d_gene: .; CDR3aa: CASSQDGFREQYF; CDR3nt: TGTGCCAGCAGTCAGGACGGGTTCCGCGAGCAGTACTTC
v_gene: TRBV20-1; j_gene: TRBJ2-7; abundance: many; d_gene: .; CDR3aa: CSARGVGSGYEQYF; CDR3nt: TGCAGTGCTAGAGGGGTCGGTAGCGGCTACGAGCAGTACTTC
v_gene: TRBV20-1; j_gene: TRBJ2-7; abundance: .; d_gene: .; CDR3aa: CSARSPDDYEQYF; CDR3nt: TGCAGTGCTAGATCCCCAGACGACTACGAGCAGTACTTC
v_gene: TRBV6-2/TRBV6-3; j_gene: TRBJ2-5; abundance: many; d_gene: TRBD2; CDR3aa: CASSYSLQWGLAGASQETQYF; CDR3nt: TGTGCCAGCAGTTACTCGCTGCAATGGGGACTAGCGGGGGCTAGCCAAGAGACCCAGTACTTC
v_gene: TRBV7-2; j_gene: TRBJ2-1; abundance: many; d_gene: TRBD2; CDR3aa: CASSPLSGGAYDEQFF; CDR3nt: TGTGCCAGCAGCCCGTTAAGCGGGGGGGCTTACGATGAGCAGTTCTTC
v_gene: TRBV7-9; j_gene: TRBJ2-3; abundance: .; d_gene: TRBD2; CDR3aa: CASSPPWDYITDTQYF; CDR3nt: TGTGCCAGCAGCCCACCCTGGGACTATATCACAGATACGCAGTATTTT
v_gene: TRBV28; j_gene: TRBJ2-7; abundance: .; d_gene: .; CDR3aa: CASTSRGSDYEQYF; CDR3nt: TGTGCCAGCACGTCCCGAGGGTCGGACTACGAGCAGTACTTC
v_gene: TRBV12-3/TRBV12-4; j_gene: TRBJ2-2; abundance: few; d_gene: .; CDR3aa: CASSPAVVGELFF; CDR3nt: TGTGCCAGCAGCCCCGCGGTAGTCGGGGAGCTGTTTTTT
v_gene: TRBV11-1; j_gene: TRBJ2-3; abundance: many; d_gene: .; CDR3aa: CASSSTLVAGGSSTDTQYF; CDR3nt: TGTGCCAGCAGCTCAACCCTAGTTGCCGGGGGTTCTAGCACAGATACGCAGTATTTT
v_gene: TRBV4-2; j_gene: TRBJ2-7; abundance: .; d_gene: .; CDR3aa: CASSQGSPGEQYF; CDR3nt: TGTGCCAGCAGCCAAGGTTCCCCAGGCGAGCAGTACTTC
v_gene: TRBV6-5; j_gene: TRBJ2-7; abundance: .; d_gene: .; CDR3aa: CASSYSPGAPYEQYF; CDR3nt: TGTGCCAGCAGTTACTCCCCGGGGGCGCCTTACGAGCAGTACTTC
v_gene: TRBV20-1; j_gene: TRBJ2-7; abundance: many; d_gene: TRBD2; CDR3aa: CSARDSSGMRYEQYF; CDR3nt: TGCAGTGCTAGAGATTCTAGCGGGATGAGGTACGAGCAGTACTTC
v_gene: TRBV24-1; j_gene: TRBJ2-3; abundance: .; d_gene: TRBD1; CDR3aa: CATSDLRQGFPDTQYF; CDR3nt: TGTGCCACCAGTGATTTGCGACAGGGGTTCCCAGATACGCAGTATTTT
v_gene: TRBV20-1; j_gene: TRBJ2-7; abundance: few; d_gene: .; CDR3aa: CSARTFDAYEQYF; CDR3nt: TGCAGTGCTCGGACATTTGACGCCTACGAGCAGTACTTC
v_gene: TRBV10-3; j_gene: TRBJ1-4; abundance: .; d_gene: TRBD1; CDR3aa: CAISEPGQGRDNEKLFF; CDR3nt: TGTGCCATCAGTGAGCCTGGACAGGGCCGGGATAATGAAAAACTGTTTTTT
v_gene: TRBV19; j_gene: TRBJ1-5; abundance: .; d_gene: TRBD1; CDR3aa: CASSAPGQGHSNQPQHF; CDR3nt: TGTGCCAGTAGTGCTCCGGGACAGGGACATAGCAATCAGCCCCAGCATTTT
v_gene: TRBV12-3/TRBV12-4; j_gene: TRBJ2-1; abundance: many; d_gene: .; CDR3aa: CASTFNNEQFF; CDR3nt: TGTGCCAGCACTTTTAACAATGAGCAGTTCTTC
v_gene: TRBV3-1; j_gene: TRBJ1-5; abundance: .; d_gene: .; CDR3aa: CASSQDSFPSNQPQHF; CDR3nt: TGTGCCAGCAGCCAAGATTCGTTTCCGTCAAATCAGCCCCAGCATTTT
v_gene: TRBV4-1; j_gene: TRBJ1-1; abundance: few; d_gene: .; CDR3aa: CASSRGVGGITEAFF; CDR3nt: TGCGCCAGCAGCCGGGGGGTCGGAGGCATCACTGAAGCTTTCTTT